A single sample gave rise to the 20 T cell receptor beta chains below, sequenced in a study of tumor-infiltrating lymphocytes in primary liver carcinoma (dated by TCRdb to about 2017). Without any cell sorting, total RNA and DNA were co-extracted from about 20-30 mg of bulk tissue using the AllPrep DNA/RNA mini kit. TCRdb shows the sequencer as Illumina HiSeq 2500. TCRbeta-specific cDNA was reverse-transcribed from about 520 ng total RNA using a constant-region primer and ProtoScript II reverse transcriptase. TCRbeta libraries were built with three nested multiplex PCR rounds, a slightly modified ARM-PCR procedure. The first two PCR rounds used multiplex TRBV1-TRBV30 forward primers with a Cbeta reverse primer, each for about 10 cycles. TCRdb passed the public sequencing reads through fastp at Q25 and MiXCR, retaining productive beta sequences. Under each unique CDR3 protein, matching rows form one entry showing the most common genes and DNA. This sample gives 25,000 or so distinct CDR3 sequences in total; roughly four fifths of them show up just once. Together, the top ten hold more than 30% of the sample.

Input material: liver tumor tissue from sampling region 5. The cell subset or site tag for this specimen amounts to: tumor region T5, tumor centre. Source of these receptors: a woman aged 25 to 39 with primary liver carcinoma and hepatitis B virus infection.

A remark on this clonotype: Germline and junction disagree at one end, which may indicate a read error. The V gene is TRBV10-3, the J gene TRBJ2-5; no reliable D call. Germline V gene sequence: CDR1 ENHRY, CDR2 SYGVKD. The CDR3 consists of 15 residues. CDR3 residues: CAISESAIRQGTQYF. The CDR3 coding sequence is TGTGCCATCAGTGAATCGGCTATCAGACAAGGGACCCAGTACTTC.

This clonotype was seen only a few times. The V gene is TRBV5-6, the J gene TRBJ2-6; a weak D match, TRBD1 (6 bases). Per germline, CDR1 SGHDT and CDR2 YYEEEE. This CDR3 comprises 17 residues. CDR3 nucleotides: TGTGTCTGCAGCCAGGACAGCAGCTTCTCTGGGGCCAACGTCCTGACTTTC. This encodes CVCSQDSSFSGANVLTF.

As for this clonotype: At one boundary the junction diverges from the germline segment, which might be a read error. The V call is TRBV7-8, the J call TRBJ1-5; D remains unclear. Germline CDR1 reads SGHVS; CDR2 reads FQNEAQ. There are 15 residues in the CDR3. The CDR3 DNA sequence: TGTGCCAGCAGCTTAGCGCCGACCAGTAATCAGTCCCAGCATTTT. It yields the protein CASSLAPTSNQSQHF.

Worth noting for this clonotype: The conserved phenylalanine or tryptophan is not found at the CDR3 terminus, so this likely reflects a read error. J is TRBJ1-1 and V is TRBV14; D is unresolved. V was shortened by 4 bases and J by 0 bases, with 9 bases between the two germline ends. Germline V lookup: CDR1 SGHDN, CDR2 FVKESK. This CDR3 has 14 amino acids. The CDR3 spells CASSPPCMNTEAFY. The CDR3 DNA follows: TGTGCCAGCAGCCCCCCCTGCATGAACACTGAAGCTTTCTAT.

This clonotype was seen repeatedly, ten times or more. A read error may be the cause here, since a much bigger clone is one base away. The J gene is TRBJ2-2, the V gene TRBV29-1, with a possible D match to TRBD2 (7 bases). The CDR3 is 13 amino acids. From germline, CDR1 is SQVTM and CDR2 ANQGSEA. The DNA of the CDR3 is TGCAGTACCGGGAGGAGGGACACCAGGGAGCTGTTTTTT. It yields the protein CSTGRRDTRELFF.

Points on this clonotype: Germline and junction disagree at one end, which may indicate a read error. This chain links TRBV4-2 with TRBJ2-7; 10 nucleotides line up with TRBD1. The CDR3 contains 18 residues. Germline CDR1 and CDR2: LGHNA and YNFKEQ. The CDR3 sequence: CASSQEHLGQGGLRELYF. CDR3 nucleotide sequence: TGTGCCAGTAGCCAGGAACACCTAGGACAGGGGGGACTGCGCGAGCTATACTTC.

About this clonotype itself: The junction and the germline gene differ at one end; a read error may be behind it. The chain is built from TRBV11-3 and TRBJ2-1, with 7 bases that match TRBD2. The germline V gene encodes CDR1 SGHNT and CDR2 YENEEA. This CDR3 is built from 15 residues. The CDR3 is CASSRLVGGGYEQFF. CDR3 DNA: TGTGCCAGCAGCCGACTAGTGGGGGGGGGTTATGAGCAGTTCTTT.

On this clonotype itself: The final CDR3 position lacks the conserved phenylalanine or tryptophan, pointing to a likely read error. The chain links TRBV12-3 or TRBV12-4 to TRBJ2-7; D unclear. The CDR3 sequence is 14 residues long. Trimming left V 2 bases short and J 7 bases short, with 15 bases between. CDR3 DNA: TGTGCCAGCAGTTTACGGCACTGCAGCAGGGAGCAGTACATC. Translating it yields CASSLRHCSREQYI.

Concerning this clonotype: The junction departs from the called germline gene at one end, perhaps through a read error. The chain employs TRBV11-3 and TRBJ2-1; 14 bases match TRBD2. The CDR3 contains 14 residues. The V gene's germline CDR1 is SGHNT and CDR2 YENEEA. The chain's CDR3 is CANSRLAGGNEQFF. CDR3 bases: TGTGCCAACAGCCGACTAGCGGGGGGGAATGAGCAGTTCTTC.

This clonotype is medium-sized within its sample. The V call is TRBV5-6, the J call TRBJ2-7; 10 nucleotides align to TRBD1. The CDR3 has 13 residues. Germline loops: CDR1 SGHDT, CDR2 YYEEEE. The V and J ends lost 3 bases and 6 bases, in that order; junction bases with no gene match: 3. The CDR3 DNA reads as TGTGCCAGCAGCTGGGACAGGGGTGTCGAGCAGTACTTC. Amino acids: CASSWDRGVEQYF.

This clonotype was observed a handful of times. The CDR3 DNA is TGTGCCAGCAGCCGAGGTGACGGAATCCAATACTTC. Its protein is CASSRGDGIQYF. The gene calls are TRBV7-9 and TRBJ2-5; D remains unclear. V gave up 5 bases and J gave up 14 bases, with 18 bases separating them. The CDR3 is made up of 12 amino acids. The germline V gene encodes CDR1 SEHNR and CDR2 FQNEAQ (reference sequence).

In this sample, this clonotype turned up many times. The chain couples TRBV28 to TRBJ2-1, with D perhaps TRBD2 (5 bases). The length of the CDR3 is 12 residues. Trimming removed 5 bases from V and 9 bases from J, with 11 bases in between. CDR1 is MDHEN, CDR2 SYDVKM, per germline. CDR3 nucleotides: TGTGCCAGCAGTCGCACCGAGGGTGAGCAGTTCTTC. This encodes CASSRTEGEQFF.

Note on this clonotype: Relative to the germline gene, one junction end is altered; a read error may explain this. The rearrangement links TRBV11-2 to TRBJ2-7; TRBD2 might be the D (5 bases). Germline V gene sequence: CDR1 SGHAT, CDR2 FQNNGV. The CDR3 has 14 amino acids. Here the CDR3 reads CTSSTTGIAEEQYF. The CDR3 bases are TGTACCAGCAGTACCACCGGGATCGCCGAGGAGCAGTACTTC.

This rearrangement joins TRBV6-1 to TRBJ1-1; 9 nucleotides agree with TRBD1. The CDR3 has 14 residues. Germline trimming cut 8 bases from V and 5 bases from J; bases unmatched to any gene: 9. CDR1 and CDR2 from the germline V gene are MNHNS and SASEGT. Here the CDR3 reads CASGVDRGYTEAFF. Written as DNA, the CDR3 is TGTGCCAGCGGTGTAGACAGGGGGTATACTGAAGCTTTCTTT.

DNA for the CDR3: TGTGCCAGCAGCTTGGAATGGGGCGCAGAGACCCAGTACTTC. This translates into CASSLEWGAETQYF. The chain recombines TRBV5-5 with TRBJ2-5; weak D call: TRBD1 (5 bases). Trimming left V 0 bases short and J 4 bases short, with 10 bases between. Looked up from germline, CDR1 is SGHKS and CDR2 is YYEKEE (reference sequence). The CDR3 spans 14 residues.

About this clonotype itself: The junction departs from germline at one end; a sequencing error may be responsible. This sequence joins TRBV7-2 and TRBJ2-7; TRBD1 aligns across 9 bases. The CDR3 is 14 residues long. Germline assignment: CDR1 SGHTA and CDR2 FQGNSA. CDR3 sequence reads: CPSSPDRGTYEQYF. In nucleotides, the CDR3 is TGTCCCAGCAGCCCGGACAGGGGCACCTACGAGCAGTACTTC.

As to this clonotype: An end of the junction differs from the germline gene, which may be a read error. In DNA, the CDR3 is TGCACCAGCAGCCAAGCTGTGACGGAGGGTCACATTAGCTGCGAGCAGTACTTC. This encodes CTSSQAVTEGHISCEQYF. The genes are TRBV4-3 and TRBJ2-7, with a tentative D call TRBD2 (6 bases). CDR3 size: 18 residues. Per the germline V gene, CDR1 is LGHNA and CDR2 is YSLEER.

In regard to this clonotype: The germline gene is not matched at one end of the junction; a read error may be the cause. V gene TRBV12-3 or TRBV12-4 combines with J gene TRBJ2-3, with a tentative D call TRBD2 (6 bases). The CDR3 is 15 amino acids. Here the CDR3 DNA reads TGTACCAGCGCCCTTGGGGGTGCTAGCGAGGATACGCAGTATTTT. The encoded protein is CTSALGGASEDTQYF.

A remark on this clonotype: An end of the junction differs from the germline gene, which may be a read error. The V call is TRBV6-2 or TRBV6-3, the J call TRBJ1-5; D uncertain. There are 14 residues in the CDR3. The germline V gene has CDR1 MNHEY and CDR2 SVGEGT. The CDR3 sequence: CASSYLDNIQPQHF. The CDR3 nucleotides read TGTGCTAGCAGTTACCTGGATAACATTCAGCCCCAGCATTTT.

As for this clonotype: Its ends do not fully match the called genes, so a read error is possible. The chain links TRBV4-3 to TRBJ2-1; D gene ambiguous. Germline CDR1 is LGHNA and CDR2 is YSLEER. The CDR3 is made up of 14 amino acids. CDR3 coding DNA: TGCGCCAGCAGCCACTCAGAGTTGATCAATGAACAGTTCTTC. It codes for CASSHSELINEQFF.